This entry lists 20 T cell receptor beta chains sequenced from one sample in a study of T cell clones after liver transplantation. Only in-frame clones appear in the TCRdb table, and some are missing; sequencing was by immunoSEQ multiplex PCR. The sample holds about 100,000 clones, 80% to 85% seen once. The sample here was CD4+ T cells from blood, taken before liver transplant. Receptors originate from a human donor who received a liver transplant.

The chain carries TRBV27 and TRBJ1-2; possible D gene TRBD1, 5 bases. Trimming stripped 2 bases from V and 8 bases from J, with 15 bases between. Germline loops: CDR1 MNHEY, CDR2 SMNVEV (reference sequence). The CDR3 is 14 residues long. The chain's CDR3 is CASSLTEGLGGYTF. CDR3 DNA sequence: TGTGCCAGCAGTTTAACCGAGGGGTTAGGGGGCTACACCTTC.

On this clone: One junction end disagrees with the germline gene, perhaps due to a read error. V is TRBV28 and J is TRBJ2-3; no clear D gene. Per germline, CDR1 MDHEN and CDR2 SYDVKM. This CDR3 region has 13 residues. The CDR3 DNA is TGTGCCAGCAGATTATCTAGCACAGATACGCAGTATTTT. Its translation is CASRLSSTDTQYF.

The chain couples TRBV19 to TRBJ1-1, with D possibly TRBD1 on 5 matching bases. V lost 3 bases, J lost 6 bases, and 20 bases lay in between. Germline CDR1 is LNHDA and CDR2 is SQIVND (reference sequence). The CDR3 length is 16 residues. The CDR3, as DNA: TGTGCCAGTAGTATCCCTAAGGGACTGGGGAGCGCTGAAGCTTTCTTT. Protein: CASSIPKGLGSAEAFF.

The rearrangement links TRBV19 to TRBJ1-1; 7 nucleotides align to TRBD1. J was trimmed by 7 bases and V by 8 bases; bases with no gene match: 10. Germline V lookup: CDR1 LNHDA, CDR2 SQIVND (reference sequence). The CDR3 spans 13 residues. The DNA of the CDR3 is TGTGCCAGTGAATCCCGGGACAGATATGAAGCTTTCTTT. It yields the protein CASESRDRYEAFF. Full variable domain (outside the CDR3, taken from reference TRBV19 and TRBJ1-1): DGGITQSPKYLFRKEGQNVTLSCEQNLNHDAMYWYRQDPGQGLRLIYYSQIVNDFQKGDIAEGYSVSREKKESFPLTVTSAQKNPTAFYLCASESRDRYEAFFGQGTRLTVV.

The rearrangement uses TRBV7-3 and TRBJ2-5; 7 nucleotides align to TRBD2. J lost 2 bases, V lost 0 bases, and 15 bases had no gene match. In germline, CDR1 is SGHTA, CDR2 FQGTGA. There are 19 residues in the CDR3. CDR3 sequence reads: CASSLTGGFGRMKQETQYF. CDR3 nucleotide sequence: TGTGCCAGCAGCTTAACCGGGGGGTTTGGAAGAATGAAACAAGAGACCCAGTACTTC.

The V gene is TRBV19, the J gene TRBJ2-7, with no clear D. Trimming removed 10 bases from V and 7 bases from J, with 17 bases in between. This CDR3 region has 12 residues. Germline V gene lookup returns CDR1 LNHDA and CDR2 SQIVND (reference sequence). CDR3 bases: TGTGCCATCTCAAGTGGTCTCGGGGAGCAGTACTTC. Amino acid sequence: CAISSGLGEQYF.

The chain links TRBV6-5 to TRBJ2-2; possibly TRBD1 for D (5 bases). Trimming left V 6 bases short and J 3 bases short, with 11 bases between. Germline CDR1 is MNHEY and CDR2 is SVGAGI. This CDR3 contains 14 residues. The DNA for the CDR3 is TGTGCCAGCAGCAGGGATTCGGACACCGGGGAGCTGTTTTTT. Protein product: CASSRDSDTGELFF.

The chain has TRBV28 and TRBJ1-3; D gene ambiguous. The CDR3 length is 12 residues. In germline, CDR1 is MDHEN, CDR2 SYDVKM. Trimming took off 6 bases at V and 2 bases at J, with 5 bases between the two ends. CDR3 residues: CASRSAGNTIYF. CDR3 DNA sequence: TGTGCCAGCAGGTCAGCTGGAAACACCATATATTTT.

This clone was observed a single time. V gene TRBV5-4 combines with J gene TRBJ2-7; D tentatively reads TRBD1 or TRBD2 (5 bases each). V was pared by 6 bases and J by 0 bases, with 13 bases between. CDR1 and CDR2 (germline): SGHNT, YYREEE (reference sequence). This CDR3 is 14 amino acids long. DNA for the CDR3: TGTGCCAGCACCAACCGGGACGGCTCCTACGAGCAGTACTTC. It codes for CASTNRDGSYEQYF.

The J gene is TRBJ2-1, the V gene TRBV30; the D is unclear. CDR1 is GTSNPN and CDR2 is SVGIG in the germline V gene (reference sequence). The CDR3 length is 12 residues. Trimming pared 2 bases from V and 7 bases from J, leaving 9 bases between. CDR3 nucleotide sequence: TGTGCCTGGAGTAGCCTCGGAAATGAGCAGTTCTTC. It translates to CAWSSLGNEQFF.

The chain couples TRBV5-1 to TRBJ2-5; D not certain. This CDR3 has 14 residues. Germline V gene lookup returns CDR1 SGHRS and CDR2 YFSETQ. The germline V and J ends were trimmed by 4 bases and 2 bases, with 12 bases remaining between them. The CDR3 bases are TGCGCCAGCAGCACTGGCAGTGCTCAAGAGACCCAGTACTTC. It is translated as CASSTGSAQETQYF.

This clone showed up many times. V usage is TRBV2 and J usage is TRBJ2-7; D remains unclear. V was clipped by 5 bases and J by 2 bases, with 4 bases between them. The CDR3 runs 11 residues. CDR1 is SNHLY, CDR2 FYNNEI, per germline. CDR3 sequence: CASSNTYEQYF. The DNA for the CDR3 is TGTGCCAGCAGTAATACCTACGAGCAGTACTTC. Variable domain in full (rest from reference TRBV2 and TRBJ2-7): EPEVTQTPSHQVTQMGQEVILRCVPISNHLYFYWYRQILGQKVEFLVSFYNNEISEKSEIFDDQFSVERPDGSNFTLKIRSTKLEDSAMYFCASSNTYEQYFGPGTRLTVT.

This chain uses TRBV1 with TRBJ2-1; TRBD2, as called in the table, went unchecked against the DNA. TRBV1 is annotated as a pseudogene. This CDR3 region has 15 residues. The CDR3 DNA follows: TGCACCAGCAGCCACCACGGTAGCTCCTACAATGAGCAGTTCTTC. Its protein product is CTSSHHGSSYNEQFF.

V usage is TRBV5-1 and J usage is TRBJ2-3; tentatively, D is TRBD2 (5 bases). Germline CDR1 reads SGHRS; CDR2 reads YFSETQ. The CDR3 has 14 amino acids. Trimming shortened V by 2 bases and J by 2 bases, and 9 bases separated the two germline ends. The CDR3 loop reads CASSFGIFTDTQYF. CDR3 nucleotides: TGCGCCAGCAGCTTCGGGATCTTCACAGATACGCAGTATTTT.

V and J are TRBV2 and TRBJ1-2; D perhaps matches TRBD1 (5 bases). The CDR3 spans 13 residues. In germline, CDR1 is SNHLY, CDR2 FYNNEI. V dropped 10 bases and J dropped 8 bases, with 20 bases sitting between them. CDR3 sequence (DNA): TGTGCCACCCGAGGAGCGGGGGAAAGGGGCTACACCTTC. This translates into CATRGAGERGYTF.

For the CDR3, the DNA is TGCGCCAGCAGCTTGGCCTCAGGGTTTTCTGGAAACACCATATATTTT. Its translation: CASSLASGFSGNTIYF. The rearrangement uses TRBV5-1 and TRBJ1-3, with D possibly being TRBD1 (5 bases). The CDR3 has 16 residues. Trimming removed 0 bases from V and 1 base from J, with 11 bases in between. Germline lookup yields CDR1 SGHRS and CDR2 YFSETQ.

Here the CDR3 DNA reads TGTGCCAGCAGCTCTAAACCCGGGAATTCACCCCTCCACTTT. Its protein is CASSSKPGNSPLHF. The chain joins TRBV7-2 to TRBJ1-6; D remains unclear. The CDR3 spans 14 residues. Germline V gene sequence: CDR1 SGHTA, CDR2 FQGNSA. Trimming left V 4 bases short and J 7 bases short, with 11 bases between. Drawing the rest from reference TRBV7-2 and TRBJ1-6, the complete variable domain is GAGVSQSPSNKVTEKGKDVELRCDPISGHTALYWYRQSLGQGLEFLIYFQGNSAPDKSGLPSDRFSAERTGGSVSTLTIQRTQQEDSAVYLCASSSKPGNSPLHFGNGTRLTVT.

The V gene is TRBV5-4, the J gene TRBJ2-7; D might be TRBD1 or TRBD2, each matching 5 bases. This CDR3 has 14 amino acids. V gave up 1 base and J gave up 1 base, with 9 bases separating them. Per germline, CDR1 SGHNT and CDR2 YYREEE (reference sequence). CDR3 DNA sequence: TGTGCCAGCAGCTTGCGGGGCACGTCCTACGAGCAGTACTTC. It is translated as CASSLRGTSYEQYF.

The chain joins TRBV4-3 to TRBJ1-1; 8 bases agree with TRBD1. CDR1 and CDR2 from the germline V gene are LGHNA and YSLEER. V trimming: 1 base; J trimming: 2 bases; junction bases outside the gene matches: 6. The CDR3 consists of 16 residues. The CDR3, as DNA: TGCGCCAGCAGCCAAGCTCAGGGGGCCTCTAACACTGAAGCTTTCTTT. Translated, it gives CASSQAQGASNTEAFF.

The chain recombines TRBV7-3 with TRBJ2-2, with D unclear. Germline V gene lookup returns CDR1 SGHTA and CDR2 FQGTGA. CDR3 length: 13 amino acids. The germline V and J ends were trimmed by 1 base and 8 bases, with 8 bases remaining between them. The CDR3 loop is CASSLIPNGELFF. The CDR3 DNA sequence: TGTGCCAGCAGCTTAATCCCCAATGGGGAGCTGTTTTTT. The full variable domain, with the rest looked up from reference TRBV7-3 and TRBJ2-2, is GAGVSQTPSNKVTEKGKYVELRCDPISGHTALYWYRQSLGQGPEFLIYFQGTGAADDSGLPNDRFFAVRPEGSVSTLKIQRTERGDSAVYLCASSLIPNGELFFGEGSRLTVL.